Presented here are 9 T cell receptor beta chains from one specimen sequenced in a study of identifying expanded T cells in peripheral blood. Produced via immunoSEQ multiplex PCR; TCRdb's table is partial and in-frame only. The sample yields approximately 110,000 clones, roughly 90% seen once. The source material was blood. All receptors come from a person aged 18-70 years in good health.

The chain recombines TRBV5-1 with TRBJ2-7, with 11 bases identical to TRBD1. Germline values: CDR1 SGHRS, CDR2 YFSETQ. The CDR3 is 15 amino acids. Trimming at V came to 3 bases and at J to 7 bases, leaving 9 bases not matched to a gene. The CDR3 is CASSSRDRGIGEQYF. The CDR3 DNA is TGCGCCAGCAGCTCCAGGGACAGGGGGATTGGAGAGCAGTACTTC.

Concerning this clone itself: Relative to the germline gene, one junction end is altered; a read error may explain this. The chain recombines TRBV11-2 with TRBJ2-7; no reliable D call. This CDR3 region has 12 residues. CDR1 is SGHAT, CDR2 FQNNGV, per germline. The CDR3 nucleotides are TGTGCCAGCCGCTTTGGGGTGTACGAGCAGTACTTC. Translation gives CASRFGVYEQYF.

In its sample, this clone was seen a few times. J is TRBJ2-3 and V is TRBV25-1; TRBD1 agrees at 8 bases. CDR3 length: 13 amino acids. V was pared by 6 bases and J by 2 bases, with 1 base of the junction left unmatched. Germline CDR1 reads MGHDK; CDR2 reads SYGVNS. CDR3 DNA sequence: TGTGCCAGCAGGGACAGGGTCACAGATACGCAGTATTTT. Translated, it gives CASRDRVTDTQYF.

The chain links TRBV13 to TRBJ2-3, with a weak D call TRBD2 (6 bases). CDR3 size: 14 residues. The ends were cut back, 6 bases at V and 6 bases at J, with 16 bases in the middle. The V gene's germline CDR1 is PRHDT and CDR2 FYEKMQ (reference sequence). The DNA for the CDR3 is TGTGCCAGCAGGCCCGGGACTGGTTTTGATACGCAGTATTTT. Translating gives CASRPGTGFDTQYF.

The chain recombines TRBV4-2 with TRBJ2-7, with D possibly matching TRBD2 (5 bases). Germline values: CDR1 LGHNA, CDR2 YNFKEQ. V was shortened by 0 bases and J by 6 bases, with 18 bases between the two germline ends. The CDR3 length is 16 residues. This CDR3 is CASSQELPREVGEQYF. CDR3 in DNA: TGTGCCAGCAGCCAAGAGTTACCCCGGGAAGTAGGCGAGCAGTACTTC.

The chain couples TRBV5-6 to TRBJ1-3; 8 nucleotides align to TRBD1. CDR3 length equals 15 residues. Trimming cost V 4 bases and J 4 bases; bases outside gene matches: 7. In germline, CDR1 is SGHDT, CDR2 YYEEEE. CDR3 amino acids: CASSGGTGRGNTIYF. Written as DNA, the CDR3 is TGTGCCAGCAGCGGCGGGACAGGCCGCGGAAACACCATATATTTT.

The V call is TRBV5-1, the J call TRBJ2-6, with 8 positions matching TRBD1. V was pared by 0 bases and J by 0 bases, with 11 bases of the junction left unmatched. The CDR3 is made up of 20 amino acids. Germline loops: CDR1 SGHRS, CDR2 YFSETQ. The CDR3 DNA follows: TGCGCCAGCAGCTTGGGCCTAACCGGGACAGGCTACTCTGGGGCCAACGTCCTGACTTTC. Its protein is CASSLGLTGTGYSGANVLTF.

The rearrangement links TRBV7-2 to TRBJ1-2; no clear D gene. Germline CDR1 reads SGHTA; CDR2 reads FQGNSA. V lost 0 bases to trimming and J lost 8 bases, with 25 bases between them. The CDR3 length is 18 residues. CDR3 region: CASSLALGGGAPEGGYTF. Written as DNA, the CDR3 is TGTGCCAGCAGCTTAGCGCTAGGAGGAGGTGCCCCCGAAGGGGGCTACACCTTC.

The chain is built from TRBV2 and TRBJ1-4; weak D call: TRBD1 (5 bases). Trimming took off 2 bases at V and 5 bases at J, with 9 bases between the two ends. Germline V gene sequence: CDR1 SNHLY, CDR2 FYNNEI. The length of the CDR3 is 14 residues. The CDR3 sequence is CASSEQGVNEKLFF. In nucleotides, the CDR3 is TGTGCCAGCAGTGAACAGGGAGTCAATGAAAAACTGTTTTTT.